The 18 T cell receptor beta chains below come from one sample, sequenced in a study of blood T cell repertoires in COVID-19. Assay: immunoSEQ multiplex PCR; the TCRdb copy retains only in-frame clones and omits some. The data hold roughly 53,000 clones, with more than 75% observed a single time. Sequencing was done on a sample of peripheral blood. These receptors all stem from a man aged 50 or older with active or convalescent COVID-19.

The chain couples TRBV6-5 to TRBJ1-1; tentatively, D is TRBD1 (5 bases). Per the germline V gene, CDR1 is MNHEY and CDR2 is SVGAGI. This CDR3 is built from 15 residues. Deletions cut 9 bases from V and 3 bases from J, with 20 bases between. DNA for the CDR3: TGTGCCAGGGGGAGGACATTTCTGCGAGACACTGAAGCTTTCTTT. Its protein is CARGRTFLRDTEAFF.

DNA of the CDR3: TGTGCCAGCAGTGATCTAGCCTCCTACAATGAGCAGTTCTTC. It codes for CASSDLASYNEQFF. V gene TRBV2 combines with J gene TRBJ2-1, with a weak D call TRBD2 (5 bases). V was clipped by 3 bases and J by 0 bases, with 6 bases between them. Per germline, CDR1 SNHLY and CDR2 FYNNEI. This CDR3 has 14 residues.

This sequence joins TRBV24-1 and TRBJ2-1; tentative D call: TRBD1 (6 bases). The CDR3 totals 15 residues. V was trimmed by 4 bases and J by 6 bases, leaving 15 bases between them. Germline V gene sequence: CDR1 KGHDR, CDR2 SFDVKD. This CDR3 reads CATSDPGAPSNEQFF. Written as DNA, the CDR3 is TGTGCCACCAGTGACCCAGGGGCCCCTTCCAATGAGCAGTTCTTC.

The J gene is TRBJ2-2, the V gene TRBV7-9; TRBD1 aligns across 8 bases. V lost 5 bases and J lost 11; bases outside the gene matches: 4. The CDR3 is 12 residues long. Germline-derived CDR1 and CDR2 are SEHNR and FQNEAQ (reference sequence). The CDR3 reads CASSPGQGELFF. The CDR3 DNA reads as TGTGCCAGCAGCCCCGGACAGGGTGAGCTGTTTTTT. Drawing the rest from reference TRBV7-9 and TRBJ2-2, the complete variable domain is DTGVSQNPRHKITKRGQNVTFRCDPISEHNRLYWYRQTLGQGPEFLTYFQNEAQLEKSRLLSDRFSAERPKGSFSTLEIQRTEQGDSAMYLCASSPGQGELFFGEGSRLTVL.

CDR3 loop: CASSLATGELFF. CDR3 DNA sequence: TGCGCCAGCAGCTTGGCGACCGGGGAGCTGTTTTTT. The J gene is TRBJ2-2, the V gene TRBV5-1; no reliable D call. The CDR3 is 12 amino acids. Germline loops: CDR1 SGHRS, CDR2 YFSETQ. Trimming took 0 bases from V and 5 from J, leaving 2 bases between them.

The rearrangement links TRBV30 to TRBJ2-5; the D gene is possibly TRBD2 (5 bases). The CDR3 totals 13 residues. CDR1 and CDR2 from the germline V gene are GTSNPN and SVGIG (reference sequence). Trimming took off 3 bases at V and 4 bases at J, with 12 bases between the two ends. The CDR3, as DNA: TGTGCCTGGAGGGCAGCGGTCCTAGAGACCCAGTACTTC. Translated, it gives CAWRAAVLETQYF.

The V gene is TRBV18, the J gene TRBJ2-4; possibly TRBD2 for D (5 bases). Germline CDR1 and CDR2: KGHSH and LQKENI. This CDR3 has 16 amino acids. Trimming left V 5 bases short and J 3 bases short, with 17 bases between. CDR3 in DNA: TGTGCCAGCTCAGATTTTTTCGGGATAGACAAAAACATTCAGTACTTC. Residues: CASSDFFGIDKNIQYF.

V and J are TRBV10-3 and TRBJ2-3; weak D call: TRBD1 (6 bases). CDR1 ENHRY and CDR2 SYGVKD come from the germline V gene. Trimming left V 10 bases short and J 2 bases short, with 13 bases between. This CDR3 comprises 13 residues. The CDR3: CATNKGDTDTQYF. The CDR3 DNA reads TGTGCCACCAATAAGGGGGACACAGATACGCAGTATTTT.

The gene calls are TRBV5-1 and TRBJ1-1; the D is unclear. The CDR3 is made up of 13 amino acids. Trimming left V 2 bases short and J 4 bases short, with 9 bases between. Germline CDR1 is SGHRS and CDR2 is YFSETQ. CDR3 DNA sequence: TGCGCCAGCAGCTTTGAGGGTGGCACTGAAGCTTTCTTT. Its translation: CASSFEGGTEAFF.

The table lists this clone with a few counts. The rearrangement links TRBV7-2 to TRBJ2-3; D may be TRBD2 (5 bases). The CDR3 has 15 amino acids. Trimming took 3 bases from V and 4 from J, leaving 14 bases between them. Per the germline V gene, CDR1 is SGHTA and CDR2 is FQGNSA. CDR3 sequence: CASSFFQRASDTQYF. The CDR3 DNA is TGTGCCAGCAGCTTTTTTCAGAGGGCCTCAGATACGCAGTATTTT.

The sample holds a few counts of this clone. A much larger clone lies a single base off, so this may be a read error. This rearrangement joins TRBV19 to TRBJ1-1, with a weak D call TRBD1 (5 bases). This CDR3 is 13 amino acids long. Germline-derived CDR1 and CDR2 are LNHDA and SQIVND (reference sequence). CDR3 nucleotide sequence: TGTCCCCGCCATGGGGGGGTGGGGGGGGGAGCTTTCTTT. This sequence encodes CPRHGGVGGGAFF.

J is TRBJ1-2 and V is TRBV30, with TRBD1 as a possible D gene (5 bases). The ends were cut back, 0 bases at V and 4 bases at J, with 9 bases in the middle. This CDR3 has 13 amino acids. The germline CDR1 and CDR2 sequences are GTSNPN and SVGIG (reference sequence). CDR3 region: CAWSVGGAYGYTF. The CDR3 DNA reads TGTGCCTGGAGTGTAGGAGGGGCCTATGGCTACACCTTC.

V is TRBV5-1 and J is TRBJ1-1, with no clear D. Germline V gives CDR1 SGHRS, CDR2 YFSETQ. This CDR3 is 13 amino acids long. V lost 0 bases and J lost 4, with 7 bases in between. In DNA, the CDR3 is TGCGCCAGCAGCTTGGGAGAGGGCACTGAAGCTTTCTTT. It yields the protein CASSLGEGTEAFF.

The chain combines TRBV10-3 with TRBJ2-3; D unclear. Looked up from germline, CDR1 is ENHRY and CDR2 is SYGVKD. This CDR3 is 14 amino acids long. Between the trimmed V and J ends, which lost 6 bases and 6 bases, there was a span of 16 bases. In nucleotides, the CDR3 is TGTGCCATCAGCCCTACTTCGATCAGGGATACGCAGTATTTT. The encoded protein is CAISPTSIRDTQYF.

There are a few counts of this clone. The rearrangement links TRBV19 to TRBJ1-4, with a possible D match to TRBD1 (6 bases). The CDR3 runs to 14 residues. Germline CDR1 LNHDA, CDR2 SQIVND (reference sequence). V was cut by 9 bases and J by 3 bases, with 14 bases left in between. This CDR3 reads CASGPGHSNEKLFF. For the CDR3, the DNA is TGTGCCAGCGGTCCGGGACACTCTAATGAAAAACTGTTTTTT.

The chain is built from TRBV6-1 and TRBJ2-2; D is undetermined. The CDR3 is made up of 13 amino acids. Trimming shortened V by 4 bases and J by 5 bases, and 8 bases separated the two germline ends. The V gene's germline CDR1 is MNHNS and CDR2 SASEGT. CDR3 amino acids: CASSAIETGELFF. CDR3 DNA: TGTGCCAGCAGTGCCATTGAGACCGGGGAGCTGTTTTTT.

The chain couples TRBV10-3 to TRBJ2-3; 11 nucleotides align to TRBD2. The CDR3 has 15 amino acids. The J segment lost 1 base and the V segment lost 6 bases, leaving 3 bases of the junction unmatched. The germline CDR1 and CDR2 sequences are ENHRY and SYGVKD. In DNA, the CDR3 is TGTGCCATCAGCGGGGGACTAGCGGGCACAGATACGCAGTATTTT. Its protein product is CAISGGLAGTDTQYF.

V and J are TRBV20-1 and TRBJ1-2, with a tentative D call TRBD1 (6 bases). Germline values: CDR1 DFQATT, CDR2 SNEGSKA (reference sequence). Trimming cost V 6 bases and J 5 bases, with 10 bases left between them. The CDR3 has 11 amino acids. The CDR3 DNA reads as TGCAGTGCCAGGGGTAGATATGGCTACACCTTC. Residues: CSARGRYGYTF.